This T cell receptor beta chain originates from a study of blood T cell repertoires in COVID-19. V lost 1 base, J lost 7 bases, and 8 bases lay in between. Looked up from germline, CDR1 is LNHNV and CDR2 is YYDKDF (reference sequence). CDR3 length equals 12 residues. Produced via immunoSEQ multiplex PCR; TCRdb's table is partial and in-frame only. This table has roughly 380,000 clones, around nine tenths appearing once. The J gene is TRBJ2-7, the V gene TRBV15; tentative D call: TRBD1 (5 bases). The sample consisted of peripheral blood. The receptor's source is a woman between 40 and 50 years old with COVID-19, enrolled during active disease. CDR3 sequence: CATSRARGEQYF. CDR3 in DNA: TGTGCCACCAGCAGAGCTAGGGGAGAGCAGTACTTC.